The 11 T cell receptor beta chains below all came from one sample that was sequenced in a study of shared clonotypes between healthy human individuals. The protocol was immunoSEQ multiplex PCR, while the TCRdb copy is restricted to in-frame clones and leaves out a portion. The repertoire holds 2 million to 2.5 million clones, approximately 95% seen once, with about 0.37% in the top ten. The sequenced sample was naive CD4+ T cells from PBMCs. The subset denotes: CD45RA+ positively selected. These receptors came from a man younger than 30 in good health. Some clones in this sample may be carry-over from other donors' samples.

V is TRBV6-1 and J is TRBJ1-1, with D possibly matching TRBD1 (5 bases). V was clipped by 6 bases and J by 1 base, with 9 bases between them. Germline V gene sequence: CDR1 MNHNS, CDR2 SASEGT. The CDR3 runs to 13 residues. CDR3 residues: CASRYTGNTEAFF. The CDR3 bases are TGTGCCAGCAGATACACAGGGAACACTGAAGCTTTCTTT.

The chain joins TRBV28 to TRBJ2-2, with 12 bases that match TRBD2. With V trimmed by 2 bases and J by 8 bases, 6 bases remained unmatched. Germline V gene sequence: CDR1 MDHEN, CDR2 SYDVKM. The CDR3 covers 16 residues. The chain's CDR3 is CASSLNLAGGPGELFF. CDR3 coding DNA: TGTGCCAGCAGTTTAAACCTAGCGGGAGGGCCGGGGGAGCTGTTTTTT.

The gene calls are TRBV5-4 and TRBJ2-5, with D perhaps matching TRBD1 or TRBD2 (5 bases each). Germline V gene sequence: CDR1 SGHNT, CDR2 YYREEE (reference sequence). V shed 2 bases and J shed 3 bases, with 11 bases lying between them. The CDR3 runs 14 residues. CDR3 protein: CASSFRMGEETQYF. The DNA of the CDR3 is TGTGCCAGCAGCTTTCGTATGGGGGAAGAGACCCAGTACTTC.

V usage is TRBV6-5 and J usage is TRBJ1-1; unclear D gene. The CDR3 contains 13 residues. Germline values: CDR1 MNHEY, CDR2 SVGAGI. The V end lost 4 bases, the J end lost 5 bases, and 11 bases lay between the germline ends. The CDR3 here is CASSFGKGTEAFF. CDR3 nucleotide sequence: TGTGCCAGCAGTTTTGGCAAGGGAACTGAAGCTTTCTTT.

The chain has TRBV21-1 and TRBJ2-1; the listed D gene, TRBD2, was not tested against the DNA. TRBV21-1 is a pseudogene. This CDR3 has 18 residues. The CDR3 DNA reads TGTGCCAGCAGCAATCGGGGACTAGCGGGCCGGCCGATCCATGAGCAGTTCTTC. Residues: CASSNRGLAGRPIHEQFF.

CDR3 sequence: CASSYLPGGPYNEQFF. The CDR3 DNA reads as TGTGCCAGCAGTTACCTGCCGGGGGGGCCTTACAATGAGCAGTTCTTC. The rearrangement uses TRBV6-5 and TRBJ2-1, with TRBD2 matching over 8 bases. J was trimmed by 4 bases and V by 2 bases; bases with no gene match: 7. Looked up from germline, CDR1 is MNHEY and CDR2 is SVGAGI. The CDR3 loop spans 16 amino acids.

J is TRBJ2-7 and V is TRBV28; D not resolved. The V and J ends lost 1 base and 3 bases respectively, with 7 bases between them. This CDR3 contains 13 residues. Germline V gene sequence: CDR1 MDHEN, CDR2 SYDVKM. CDR3 nucleotides: TGTGCCAGCAGTTTATCGATCTACTACGAGCAGTACTTC. Protein sequence: CASSLSIYYEQYF.

This chain connects TRBV9 to TRBJ2-2; TRBD2 matches 8 bases. Trimming took 3 bases from V and 3 from J; bases not matched to a gene: 4. This CDR3 has 15 residues. CDR1 SGDLS and CDR2 YYNGEE come from the germline V gene. CDR3 DNA: TGTGCCAGCAGCGCGGGACTAGGTGACACCGGGGAGCTGTTTTTT. It specifies CASSAGLGDTGELFF. The full variable domain, its missing parts supplied by reference TRBV9 and TRBJ2-2, is DSGVTQTPKHLITATGQRVTLRCSPRSGDLSVYWYQQSLDQGLQFLIQYYNGEERAKGNILERFSAQQFPDLHSELNLSSLELGDSALYFCASSAGLGDTGELFFGEGSRLTVL.

CDR3 loop: CAWRGTVRGELFF. In DNA, the CDR3 is TGTGCCTGGAGGGGCACTGTCCGCGGGGAGCTGTTTTTT. The chain has TRBV30 and TRBJ2-2; D is undetermined. Germline CDR1 GTSNPN, CDR2 SVGIG (reference sequence). With 3 bases removed from V and 7 bases from J, the gap between germline ends came to 12 bases. The CDR3 consists of 13 residues.

V gene TRBV11-2 combines with J gene TRBJ2-7; a possible D gene is TRBD2 (5 bases). V was clipped by 7 bases and J by 3 bases, with 19 bases between them. CDR1 is SGHAT and CDR2 is FQNNGV in the germline V gene. The CDR3 loop spans 15 amino acids. For the CDR3, the DNA is TGTGCCAGCACCCCATTGCGAGGGTCGCTCTACGAGCAGTACTTC. It translates to CASTPLRGSLYEQYF. The whole variable domain, remainder taken from reference TRBV11-2 and TRBJ2-7, is EAGVAQSPRYKIIEKRQSVAFWCNPISGHATLYWYQQILGQGPKLLIQFQNNGVVDDSQLPKDRFSAERLKGVDSTLKIQPAKLEDSAVYLCASTPLRGSLYEQYFGPGTRLTVT.

This sequence joins TRBV2 and TRBJ2-3; D might be TRBD2 (6 bases). The CDR3 has 14 residues. Germline CDR1 and CDR2: SNHLY and FYNNEI. Trimming shortened V by 8 bases and J by 1 base, and 13 bases separated the two germline ends. The CDR3, as DNA: TGTGCCAGCTTGAGGGAGGTCGGCACAGATACGCAGTATTTT. Translation gives CASLREVGTDTQYF.